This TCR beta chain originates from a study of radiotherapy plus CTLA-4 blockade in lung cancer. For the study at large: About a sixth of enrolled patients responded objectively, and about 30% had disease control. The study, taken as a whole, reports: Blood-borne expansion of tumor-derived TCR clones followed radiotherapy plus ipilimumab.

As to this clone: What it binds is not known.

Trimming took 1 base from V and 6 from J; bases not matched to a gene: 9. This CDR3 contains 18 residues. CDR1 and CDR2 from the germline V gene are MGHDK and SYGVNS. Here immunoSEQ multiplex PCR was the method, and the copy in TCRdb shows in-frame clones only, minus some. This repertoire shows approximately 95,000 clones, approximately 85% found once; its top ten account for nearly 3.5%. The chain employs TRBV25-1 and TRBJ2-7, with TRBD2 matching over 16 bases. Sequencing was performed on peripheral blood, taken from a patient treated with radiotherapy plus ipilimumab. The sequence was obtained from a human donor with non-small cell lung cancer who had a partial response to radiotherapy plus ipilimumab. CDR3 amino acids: CASSELRSGTSGRGEQYF. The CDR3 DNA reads TGTGCCAGCAGTGAATTGAGATCAGGGACTAGCGGGAGGGGCGAGCAGTACTTC.